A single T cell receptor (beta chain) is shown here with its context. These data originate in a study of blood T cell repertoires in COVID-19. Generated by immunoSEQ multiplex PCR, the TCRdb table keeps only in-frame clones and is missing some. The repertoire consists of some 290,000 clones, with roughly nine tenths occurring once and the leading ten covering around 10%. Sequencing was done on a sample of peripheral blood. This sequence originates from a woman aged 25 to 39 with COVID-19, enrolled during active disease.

The CDR3 DNA sequence: TGTGCCTGGAGGTTTAGCGGGGCTCCCCAAGAGACCCAGTACTTC. Translation gives CAWRFSGAPQETQYF. The rearrangement links TRBV30 to TRBJ2-5, with 8 bases identical to TRBD2. The V gene end was trimmed by 3 bases and the J gene end by 1 base; junction bases not matched to a gene: 7. This CDR3 is 15 amino acids long. The germline V gene encodes CDR1 GTSNPN and CDR2 SVGIG (reference sequence).